This T cell receptor (beta chain) derives from a study of T cell responses to AZD1222 COVID-19 vaccine. Findings of the study overall: Donors in the cohort were predominantly white British and more often female, and clonal diversity was possibly underestimated.

Assay used: immunoSEQ multiplex PCR; TCRdb lists only in-frame clones, some missing. The repertoire has 140,000 to 150,000 clones, roughly 89% of them found once; the top ten carry less than 5.5%. This CDR3 contains 13 residues. Germline V gene data show CDR1 as SEHNR and CDR2 as FQNEAQ (reference sequence). With 6 bases clipped from V and 4 bases from J, the junction kept 5 bases outside the gene matches. As concerns this clone: The target antigen is unknown.

The receptor comes from an adult in good health. This chain uses TRBV7-9 with TRBJ2-7; TRBD1 agrees at 8 bases. Specimen: peripheral blood, collected on day 0 of AZD1222 vaccination. CDR3 region: CASSSDRGYEQYF. CDR3 DNA sequence: TGTGCCAGCAGTTCAGACAGGGGTTACGAGCAGTACTTC.